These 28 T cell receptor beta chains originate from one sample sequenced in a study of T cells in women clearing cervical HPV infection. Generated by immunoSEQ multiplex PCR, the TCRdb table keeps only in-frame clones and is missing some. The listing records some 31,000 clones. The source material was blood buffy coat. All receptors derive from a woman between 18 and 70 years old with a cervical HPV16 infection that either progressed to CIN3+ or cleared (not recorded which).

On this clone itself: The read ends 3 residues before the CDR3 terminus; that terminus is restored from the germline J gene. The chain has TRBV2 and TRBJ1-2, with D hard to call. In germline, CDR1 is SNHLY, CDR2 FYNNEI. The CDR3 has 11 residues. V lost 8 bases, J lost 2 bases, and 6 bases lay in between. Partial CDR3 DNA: TGTGCCAGCGGCCCAAACTATGGC. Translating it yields CASGPNYG. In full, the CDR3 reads CASGPNYGYTF.

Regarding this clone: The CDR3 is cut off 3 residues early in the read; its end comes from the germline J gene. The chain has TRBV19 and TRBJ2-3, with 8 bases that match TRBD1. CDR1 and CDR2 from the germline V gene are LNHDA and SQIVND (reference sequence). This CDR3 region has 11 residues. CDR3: CASSMGQAQYF. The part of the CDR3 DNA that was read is TGTGCCAGTAGTATGGGACAGGCG. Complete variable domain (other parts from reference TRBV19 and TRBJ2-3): DGGITQSPKYLFRKEGQNVTLSCEQNLNHDAMYWYRQDPGQGLRLIYYSQIVNDFQKGDIAEGYSVSREKKESFPLTVTSAQKNPTAFYLCASSMGQAQYFGPGTRLTVL.

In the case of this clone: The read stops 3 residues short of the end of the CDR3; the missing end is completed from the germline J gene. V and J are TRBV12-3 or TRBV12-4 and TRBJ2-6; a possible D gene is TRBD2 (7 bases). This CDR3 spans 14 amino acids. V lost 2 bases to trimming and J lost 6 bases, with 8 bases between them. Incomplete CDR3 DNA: TGTGCCAGCAGTTTACGGGGGGCGGCCAACGTC. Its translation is CASSLRGAANV. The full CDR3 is CASSLRGAANVLTF.

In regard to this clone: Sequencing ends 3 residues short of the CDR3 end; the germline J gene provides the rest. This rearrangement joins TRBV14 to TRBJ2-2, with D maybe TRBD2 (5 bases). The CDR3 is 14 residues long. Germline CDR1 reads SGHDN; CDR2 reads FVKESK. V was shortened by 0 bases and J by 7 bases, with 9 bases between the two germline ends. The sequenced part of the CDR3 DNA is TGTGCCAGCAGCCAAGACGCGGGTATCGGGGAG. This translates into CASSQDAGIGE. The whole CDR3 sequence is CASSQDAGIGELFF.

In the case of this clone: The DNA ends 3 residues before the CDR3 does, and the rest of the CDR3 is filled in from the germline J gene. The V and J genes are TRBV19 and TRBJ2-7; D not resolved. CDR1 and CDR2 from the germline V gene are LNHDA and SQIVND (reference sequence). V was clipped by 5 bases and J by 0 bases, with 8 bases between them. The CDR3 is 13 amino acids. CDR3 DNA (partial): TGTGCCAGTAGTTGGCAATTCTCCTACGAG. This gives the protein CASSWQFSYE. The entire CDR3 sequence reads CASSWQFSYEQYF.

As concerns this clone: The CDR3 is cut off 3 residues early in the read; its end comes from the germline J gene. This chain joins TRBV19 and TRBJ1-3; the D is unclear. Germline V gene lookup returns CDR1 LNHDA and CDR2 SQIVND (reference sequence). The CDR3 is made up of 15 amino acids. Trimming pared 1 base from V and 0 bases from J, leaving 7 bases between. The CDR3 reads CASSIGPSSGNTIYF. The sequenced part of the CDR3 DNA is TGTGCCAGTAGTATAGGTCCATCCTCTGGAAACACC.

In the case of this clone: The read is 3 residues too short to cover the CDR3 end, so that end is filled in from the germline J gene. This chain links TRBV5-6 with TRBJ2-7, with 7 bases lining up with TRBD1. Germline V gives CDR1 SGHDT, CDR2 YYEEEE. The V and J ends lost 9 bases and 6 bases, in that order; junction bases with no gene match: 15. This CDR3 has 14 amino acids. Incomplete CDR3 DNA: TGTGCCACTCGGACAGGTTCGTTACATGGCGAG. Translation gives CATRTGSLHGE. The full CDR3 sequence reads CATRTGSLHGEQYF.

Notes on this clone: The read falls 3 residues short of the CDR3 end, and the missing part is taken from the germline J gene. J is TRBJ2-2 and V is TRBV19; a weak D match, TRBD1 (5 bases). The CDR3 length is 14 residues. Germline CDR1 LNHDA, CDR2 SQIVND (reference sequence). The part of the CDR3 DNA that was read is TGTGCCAGTAGTATAGACATGGACACTGGAAAG. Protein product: CASSIDMDTGK. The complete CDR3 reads CASSIDMDTGKLFF.

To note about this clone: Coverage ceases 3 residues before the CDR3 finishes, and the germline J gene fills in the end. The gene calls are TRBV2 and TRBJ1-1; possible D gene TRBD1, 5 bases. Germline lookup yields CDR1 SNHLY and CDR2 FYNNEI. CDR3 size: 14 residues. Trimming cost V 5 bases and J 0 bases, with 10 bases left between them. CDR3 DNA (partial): TGTGCCAGCAGTTCGGGGGGAATGAACACTGAA. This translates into CASSSGGMNTE. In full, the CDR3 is CASSSGGMNTEAFF. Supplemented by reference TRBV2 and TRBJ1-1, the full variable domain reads EPEVTQTPSHQVTQMGQEVILRCVPISNHLYFYWYRQILGQKVEFLVSFYNNEISEKSEIFDDQFSVERPDGSNFTLKIRSTKLEDSAMYFCASSSGGMNTEAFFGQGTRLTVV.

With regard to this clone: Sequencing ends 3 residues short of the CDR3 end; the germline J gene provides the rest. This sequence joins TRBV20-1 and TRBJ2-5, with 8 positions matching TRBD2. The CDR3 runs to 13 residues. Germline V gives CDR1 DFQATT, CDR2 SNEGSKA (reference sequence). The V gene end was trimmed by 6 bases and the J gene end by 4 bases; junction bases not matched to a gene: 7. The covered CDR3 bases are TGCAGTGCCTTCAAGCGGGGGCGAGAGACC. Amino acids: CSAFKRGRET. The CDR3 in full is CSAFKRGRETQYF.

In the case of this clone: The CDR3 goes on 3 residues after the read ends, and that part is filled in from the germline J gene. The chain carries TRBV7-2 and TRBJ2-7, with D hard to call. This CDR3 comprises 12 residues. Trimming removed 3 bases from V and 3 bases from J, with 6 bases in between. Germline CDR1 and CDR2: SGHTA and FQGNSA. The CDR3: CASSFNGYEQYF. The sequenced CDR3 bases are TGTGCCAGCAGCTTCAACGGCTACGAG.

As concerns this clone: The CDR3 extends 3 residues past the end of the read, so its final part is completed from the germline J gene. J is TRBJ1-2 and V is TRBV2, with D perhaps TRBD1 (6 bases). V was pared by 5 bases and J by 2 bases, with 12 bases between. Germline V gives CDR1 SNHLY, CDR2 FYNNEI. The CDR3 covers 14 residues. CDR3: CASSQQGINYGYTF. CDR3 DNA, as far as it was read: TGTGCCAGCAGTCAACAGGGAATCAACTATGGC.

The CDR3 loop reads CASKLVAGAPYNEQFF. The CDR3 DNA, read in part, is TGTGCCAGTAAGCTTGTAGCGGGAGCCCCCTACAATGAG. The chain combines TRBV19 with TRBJ2-1; 9 bases align to TRBD2. The read ends 3 residues early relative to the CDR3; the germline J gene fills the gap. Per germline, CDR1 LNHDA and CDR2 SQIVND (reference sequence). This CDR3 is built from 16 residues. The junction had 9 bases not matched to a gene; V was cut back by 7 bases and J by 2 bases.

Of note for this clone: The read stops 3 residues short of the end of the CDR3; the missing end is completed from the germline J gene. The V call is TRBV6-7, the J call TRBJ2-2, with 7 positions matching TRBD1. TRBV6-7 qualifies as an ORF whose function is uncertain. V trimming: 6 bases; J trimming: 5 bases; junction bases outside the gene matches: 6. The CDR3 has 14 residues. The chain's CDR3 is CASSDRVETGELFF. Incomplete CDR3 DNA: TGTGCCAGCAGCGACAGGGTTGAAACCGGGGAG.

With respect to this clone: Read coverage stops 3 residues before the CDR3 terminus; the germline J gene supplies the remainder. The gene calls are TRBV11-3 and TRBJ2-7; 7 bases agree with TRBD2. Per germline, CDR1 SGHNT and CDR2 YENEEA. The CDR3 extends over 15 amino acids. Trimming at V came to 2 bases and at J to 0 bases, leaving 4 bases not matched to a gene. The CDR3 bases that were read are TGTGCCAGCAGCTTATACGCGGGAGCCTCCTACGAG. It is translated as CASSLYAGASYE. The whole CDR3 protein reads CASSLYAGASYEQYF.

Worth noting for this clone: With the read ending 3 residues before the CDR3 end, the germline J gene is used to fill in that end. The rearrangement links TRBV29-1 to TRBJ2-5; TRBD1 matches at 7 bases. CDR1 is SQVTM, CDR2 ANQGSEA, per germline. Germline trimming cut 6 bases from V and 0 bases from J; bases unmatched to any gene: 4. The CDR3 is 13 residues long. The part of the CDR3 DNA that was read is TGCAGCGTAGAGGGACAGTACCAAGAGACC. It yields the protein CSVEGQYQET. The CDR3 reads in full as CSVEGQYQETQYF.

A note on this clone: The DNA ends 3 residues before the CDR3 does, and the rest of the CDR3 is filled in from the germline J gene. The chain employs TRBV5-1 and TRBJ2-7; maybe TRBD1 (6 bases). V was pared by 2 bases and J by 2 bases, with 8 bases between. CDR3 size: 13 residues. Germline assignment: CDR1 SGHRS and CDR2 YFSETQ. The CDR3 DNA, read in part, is TGCGCCAGCAGCTTTGGACAGACCTACGAG. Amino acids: CASSFGQTYE. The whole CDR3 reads CASSFGQTYEQYF.

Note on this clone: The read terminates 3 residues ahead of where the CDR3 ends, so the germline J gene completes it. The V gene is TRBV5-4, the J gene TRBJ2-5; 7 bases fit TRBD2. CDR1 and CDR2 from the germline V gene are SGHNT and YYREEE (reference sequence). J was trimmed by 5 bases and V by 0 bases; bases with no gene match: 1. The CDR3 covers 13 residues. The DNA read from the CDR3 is TGTGCCAGCAGCTTGGCCGGGGGGGAGACC. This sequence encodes CASSLAGGET. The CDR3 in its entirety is CASSLAGGETQYF.

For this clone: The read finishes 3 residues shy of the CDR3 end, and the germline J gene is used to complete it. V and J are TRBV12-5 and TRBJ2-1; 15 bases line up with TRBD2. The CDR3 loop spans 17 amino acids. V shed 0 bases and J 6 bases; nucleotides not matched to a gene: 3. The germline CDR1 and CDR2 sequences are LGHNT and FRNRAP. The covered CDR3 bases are TGTGCTAGTGGTTTGGTACGGGGACTAGCGGGGGGCAATGAG. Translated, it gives CASGLVRGLAGGNE. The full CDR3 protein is CASGLVRGLAGGNEQFF.

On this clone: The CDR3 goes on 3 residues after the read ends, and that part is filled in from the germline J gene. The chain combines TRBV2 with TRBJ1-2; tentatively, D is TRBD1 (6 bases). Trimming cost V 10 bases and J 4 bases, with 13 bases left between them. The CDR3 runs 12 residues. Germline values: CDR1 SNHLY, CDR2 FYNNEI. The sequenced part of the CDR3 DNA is TGTGCCACCCGGGCAGGGGTCTATGGC. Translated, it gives CATRAGVYG. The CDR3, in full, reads CATRAGVYGYTF. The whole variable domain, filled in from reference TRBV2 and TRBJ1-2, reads EPEVTQTPSHQVTQMGQEVILRCVPISNHLYFYWYRQILGQKVEFLVSFYNNEISEKSEIFDDQFSVERPDGSNFTLKIRSTKLEDSAMYFCATRAGVYGYTFGSGTRLTVV.

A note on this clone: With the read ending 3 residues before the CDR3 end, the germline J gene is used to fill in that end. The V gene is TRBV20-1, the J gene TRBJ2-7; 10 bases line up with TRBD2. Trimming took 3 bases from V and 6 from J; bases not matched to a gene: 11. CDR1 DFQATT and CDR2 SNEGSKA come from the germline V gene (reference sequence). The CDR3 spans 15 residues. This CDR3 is CSARGLAGDFGEQYF. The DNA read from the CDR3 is TGCAGTGCTAGGGGGCTAGCGGGAGATTTTGGCGAG.

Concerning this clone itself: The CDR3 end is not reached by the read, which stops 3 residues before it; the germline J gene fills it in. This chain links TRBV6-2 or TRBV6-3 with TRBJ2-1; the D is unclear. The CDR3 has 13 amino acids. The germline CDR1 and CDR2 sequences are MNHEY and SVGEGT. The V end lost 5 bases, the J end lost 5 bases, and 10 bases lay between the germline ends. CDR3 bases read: TGTGCCAGCAGTCGACAATACAACAATGAG. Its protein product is CASSRQYNNE. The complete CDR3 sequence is CASSRQYNNEQFF.

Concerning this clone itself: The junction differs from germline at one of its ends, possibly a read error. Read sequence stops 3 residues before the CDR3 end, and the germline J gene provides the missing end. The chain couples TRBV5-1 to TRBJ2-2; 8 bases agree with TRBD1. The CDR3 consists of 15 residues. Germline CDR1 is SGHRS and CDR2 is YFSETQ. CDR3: CASNLDRVSTGELFF. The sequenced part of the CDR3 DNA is TGCGCCAGCAACTTGGACAGGGTGAGCACCGGGGAG.

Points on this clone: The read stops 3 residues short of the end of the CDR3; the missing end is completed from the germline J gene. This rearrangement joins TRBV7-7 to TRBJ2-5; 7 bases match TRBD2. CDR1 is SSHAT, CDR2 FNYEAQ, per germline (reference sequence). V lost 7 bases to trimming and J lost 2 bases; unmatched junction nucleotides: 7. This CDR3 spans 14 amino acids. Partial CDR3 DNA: TGTGCCAGCAAAAAGGGACTATCACAAGAGACC. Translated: CASKKGLSQET. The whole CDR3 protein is CASKKGLSQETQYF.

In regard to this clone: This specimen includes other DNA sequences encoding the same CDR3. CDR3 residues: CASSPGQLNTEAFF. The CDR3 DNA, read in part, is TGTGCCAGCTCACCGGGACAATTGAACACTGAA. The chain couples TRBV18 to TRBJ1-1, with D maybe TRBD1 (6 bases). Read data end 3 residues before the CDR3 end; the end is taken from the germline J gene. Trimming removed 3 bases from V and 0 bases from J, with 8 bases in between. CDR3 length equals 14 residues. The germline V gene has CDR1 KGHSH and CDR2 LQKENI.

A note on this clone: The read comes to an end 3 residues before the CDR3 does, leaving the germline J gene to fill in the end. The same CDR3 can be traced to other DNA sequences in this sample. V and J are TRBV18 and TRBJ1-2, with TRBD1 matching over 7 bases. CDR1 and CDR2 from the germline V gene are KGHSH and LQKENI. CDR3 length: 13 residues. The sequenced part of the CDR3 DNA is TGTGCCAGCTCTCCCGACAGGGAAGATACC. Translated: CASSPDREDT. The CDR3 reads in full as CASSPDREDTYTF.

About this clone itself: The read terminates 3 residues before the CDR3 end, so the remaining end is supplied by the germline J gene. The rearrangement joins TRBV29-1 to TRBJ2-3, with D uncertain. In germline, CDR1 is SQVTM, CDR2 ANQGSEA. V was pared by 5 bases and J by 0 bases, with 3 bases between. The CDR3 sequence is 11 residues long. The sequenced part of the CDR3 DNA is TGCAGCGTTCGTAGCACAGATACG. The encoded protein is CSVRSTDT. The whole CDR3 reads CSVRSTDTQYF.

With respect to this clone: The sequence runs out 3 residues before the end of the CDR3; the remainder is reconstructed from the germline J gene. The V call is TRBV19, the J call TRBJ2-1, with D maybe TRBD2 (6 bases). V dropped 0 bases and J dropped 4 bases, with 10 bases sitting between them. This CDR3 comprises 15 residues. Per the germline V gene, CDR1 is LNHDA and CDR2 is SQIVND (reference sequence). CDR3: CASSIERGLYNEQFF. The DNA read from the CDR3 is TGTGCCAGTAGTATAGAGCGGGGCCTTTACAATGAG. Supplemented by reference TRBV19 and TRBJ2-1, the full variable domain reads DGGITQSPKYLFRKEGQNVTLSCEQNLNHDAMYWYRQDPGQGLRLIYYSQIVNDFQKGDIAEGYSVSREKKESFPLTVTSAQKNPTAFYLCASSIERGLYNEQFFGPGTRLTVL.